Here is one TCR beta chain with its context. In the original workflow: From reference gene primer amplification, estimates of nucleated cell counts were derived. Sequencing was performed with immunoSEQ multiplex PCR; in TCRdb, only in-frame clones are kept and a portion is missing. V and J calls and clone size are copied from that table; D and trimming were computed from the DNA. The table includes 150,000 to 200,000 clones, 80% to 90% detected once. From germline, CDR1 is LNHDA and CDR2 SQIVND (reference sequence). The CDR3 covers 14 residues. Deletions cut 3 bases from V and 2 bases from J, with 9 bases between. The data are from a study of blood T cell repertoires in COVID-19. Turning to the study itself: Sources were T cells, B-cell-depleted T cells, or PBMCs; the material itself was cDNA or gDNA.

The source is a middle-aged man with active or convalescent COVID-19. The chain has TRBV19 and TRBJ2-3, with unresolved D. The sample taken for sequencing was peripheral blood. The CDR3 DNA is TGTGCCAGTAGTATCCCTTTCCTCACAGATACGCAGTATTTT. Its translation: CASSIPFLTDTQYF. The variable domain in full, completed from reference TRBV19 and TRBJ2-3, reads DGGITQSPKYLFRKEGQNVTLSCEQNLNHDAMYWYRQDPGQGLRLIYYSQIVNDFQKGDIAEGYSVSREKKESFPLTVTSAQKNPTAFYLCASSIPFLTDTQYFGPGTRLTVL.